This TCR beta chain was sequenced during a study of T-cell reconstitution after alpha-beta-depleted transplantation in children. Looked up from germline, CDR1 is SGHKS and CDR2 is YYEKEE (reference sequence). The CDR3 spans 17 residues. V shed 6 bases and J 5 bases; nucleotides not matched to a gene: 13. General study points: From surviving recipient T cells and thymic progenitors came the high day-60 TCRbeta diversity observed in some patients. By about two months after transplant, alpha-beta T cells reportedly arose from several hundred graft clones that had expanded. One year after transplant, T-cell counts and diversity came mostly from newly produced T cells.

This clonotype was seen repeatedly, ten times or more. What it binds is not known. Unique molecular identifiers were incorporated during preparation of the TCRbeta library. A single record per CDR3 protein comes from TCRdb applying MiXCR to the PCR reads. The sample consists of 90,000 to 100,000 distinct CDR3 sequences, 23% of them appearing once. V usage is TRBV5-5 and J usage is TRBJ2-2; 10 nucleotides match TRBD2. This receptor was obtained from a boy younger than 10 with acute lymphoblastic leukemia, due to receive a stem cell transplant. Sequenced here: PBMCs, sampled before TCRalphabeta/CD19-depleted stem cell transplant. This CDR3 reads CASNGLAEGVITGELFF. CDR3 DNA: TGTGCCAGCAACGGACTAGCGGAGGGAGTAATAACCGGGGAGCTGTTTTTT.